The next 27 T cell receptor beta chains were all read from a single sample in a study of lung T cells in sarcoidosis with Löfgren's syndrome. TCRdb redid the calling of the reads with MiXCR, one entry per CDR3 protein. The profile shows about 780 distinct CDR3 sequences, under 25% of them singletons. The sequencing input was CD4+ T cells from PBMCs. Source of these receptors: a human donor with sarcoidosis (Löfgren's syndrome or another form), or a control subject (not recorded which).

By its share, this clonotype is large. The CDR3 spells CASIPGQGADTQYF. CDR3 bases: TGTGCCAGTATTCCTGGACAGGGGGCAGATACGCAGTATTTT. The chain links TRBV19 to TRBJ2-3, with 10 bases lining up with TRBD1. Unmatched junction bases numbered 5, after V lost 7 bases and J lost 4 bases. From germline, CDR1 is LNHDA and CDR2 SQIVND (reference sequence). The CDR3 loop spans 14 amino acids.

Judged by abundance, this clonotype is large. The chain carries TRBV4-1 and TRBJ1-1; D ambiguous. The V gene lost 1 base and the J gene lost 0 bases, with 6 bases spanning the gap. The CDR3 runs 14 residues. CDR1 is MGHRA, CDR2 YSYEKL, per germline. The CDR3 loop is CASSQVHLNTEAFF. CDR3 sequence (DNA): TGCGCCAGCAGCCAAGTACACTTGAACACTGAAGCTTTCTTT.

V is TRBV11-1 and J is TRBJ2-1; TRBD1 agrees at 10 bases. J lost 8 bases, V lost 6 bases, and 10 bases had no gene match. CDR1 and CDR2 (germline): SGHAT, FQDESV (reference sequence). The length of the CDR3 is 15 residues. CDR3: CASRTGGQGKYEQFF. The CDR3 bases are TGTGCCAGCAGGACCGGGGGACAGGGGAAGTATGAGCAGTTCTTC.

This clonotype is large. V and J are TRBV28 and TRBJ1-5, with a possible D match to TRBD1 (5 bases). This CDR3 is 14 amino acids long. The germline V and J ends were trimmed by 6 bases and 2 bases, with 11 bases remaining between them. Germline CDR1 and CDR2: MDHEN and SYDVKM. The CDR3 region has the DNA TGTGCCAGCAGGGACGGACACCGCAATCAGCCCCAGCATTTT. Its translation is CASRDGHRNQPQHF.

This sequence joins TRBV29-1 and TRBJ2-7; 10 nucleotides line up with TRBD1. V lost 5 bases and J lost 9; bases outside the gene matches: 7. Germline CDR1 and CDR2: SQVTM and ANQGSEA. The CDR3 covers 12 residues. This CDR3 reads CSVKGQGTVQYF. In DNA form, the CDR3 reads TGCAGCGTTAAGGGACAGGGGACGGTGCAGTACTTC.

By share of the sample, this clonotype is large. The chain is built from TRBV4-1 and TRBJ2-1; D not certain. Germline assignment: CDR1 MGHRA and CDR2 YSYEKL. This CDR3 comprises 13 residues. The V end was cut by 1 base, the J end by 6 bases, with 7 bases between. The CDR3 is CASSQVLINEQFF. The CDR3 DNA is TGCGCCAGCAGCCAAGTACTGATCAATGAGCAGTTCTTC.

A remark on this clonotype: Being one base from a much bigger clone, this may be a read error. No DNA is shown, since the ends of the CDR3 on it are uncertain; the CDR3 is the one TCRdb lists. This chain links TRBV7-2 with TRBJ2-5; the DNA was not compared with TRBD1, the D call given in the table. A total of 15 residues make up the CDR3, ends included. Germline V lookup: CDR1 SGHTA, CDR2 FQGNSA. This CDR3 is CASSFGGGTQETHYF.

As for this clonotype: A much larger clone differs by one base, so this may be a read error. The J gene is TRBJ2-3, the V gene TRBV7-2; 11 nucleotides align to TRBD2. The V and J ends lost 7 bases and 2 bases, in that order; junction bases with no gene match: 8. CDR3 length: 16 residues. Germline-derived CDR1 and CDR2 are SGHTA and FQGNSA. CDR3 sequence reads: CASNTLAGGFTDTQYF. In nucleotides, the CDR3 is TGTGCCAGCAACACGTTAGCGGGGGGGTTCACAGATACGCAGTATTTT.

This clonotype is classed as large. CDR3 sequence: CASSYRQGWTEAFF. Written as DNA, the CDR3 is TGTGCCAGCAGTTACAGACAGGGATGGACTGAAGCTTTCTTT. The rearrangement links TRBV6-2 or TRBV6-3 to TRBJ1-1, with 7 positions matching TRBD1. Germline trimming cut 2 bases from V and 5 bases from J; bases unmatched to any gene: 5. The CDR3 consists of 14 residues. Germline lookup yields CDR1 MNHEY and CDR2 SVGEGT.

This clonotype ranks as medium-sized. The rearrangement links TRBV7-2 to TRBJ2-7; TRBD2 matches at 10 bases. The germline CDR1 and CDR2 sequences are SGHTA and FQGNSA. This CDR3 has 15 residues. Trimming removed 4 bases from V and 0 bases from J; junction bases left unmatched: 3. CDR3 in amino acids: CASSSSGGLSYEQYF. The CDR3 coding sequence is TGTGCCAGCAGCTCTAGCGGGGGCCTCTCCTACGAGCAGTACTTC.

By proportion, this clonotype is large. This CDR3 is CASSQDRTEYLVGAFF. The DNA of the CDR3 is TGCGCCAGCAGCCAAGATCGGACAGAGTACCTGGTAGGGGCTTTCTTT. The chain employs TRBV4-3 and TRBJ1-1, with D perhaps matching TRBD1 (6 bases). The length of the CDR3 is 16 residues. Trimming removed 0 bases at V and 11 bases at J, with 22 bases between. Germline V gene sequence: CDR1 LGHNA, CDR2 YSLEER.

About this clonotype itself: Given a much more abundant clone one base away, this may be a read error. The chain is built from TRBV7-9 and TRBJ2-5; 7 bases fit TRBD1. Looked up from germline, CDR1 is SEHNR and CDR2 is FQNEAQ (reference sequence). The CDR3 consists of 13 residues. CDR3: CASGFRGQETQYF. The CDR3 region has the DNA TGTGCCAGCGGCTTCAGGGGGCAAGAGACCCAGTACTTC.

With respect to this clonotype: Being one base from a much bigger clone, this may be a read error. The V call is TRBV27, the J call TRBJ2-3, with 10 nucleotides matching TRBD2. J was trimmed by 5 bases and V by 5 bases; bases with no gene match: 10. The CDR3 extends over 16 amino acids. Germline CDR1 and CDR2: MNHEY and SMNVEV (reference sequence). DNA of the CDR3: TGTGCCAGCAGTCCCCTCTTAGCGGGGGGAATAGATACGCAGTATTTT. Translating it yields CASSPLLAGGIDTQYF.

This chain joins TRBV12-3 or TRBV12-4 and TRBJ2-7, with D possibly being TRBD1 (6 bases). The ends were cut back, 3 bases at V and 6 bases at J, with 12 bases in the middle. This CDR3 spans 13 amino acids. CDR3 sequence: CASSLRGTFEQYF. The CDR3 DNA follows: TGTGCCAGCAGTTTGAGGGGGACATTCGAGCAGTACTTC.

By sample share, this clonotype is large. This rearrangement joins TRBV7-2 to TRBJ2-7; D is uncertain. The germline V and J ends were trimmed by 3 bases and 4 bases, with 13 bases remaining between them. Germline CDR1 SGHTA, CDR2 FQGNSA. The CDR3 runs 14 residues. The CDR3 loop reads CASSFTPTGYEQYF. CDR3 in DNA: TGTGCCAGCAGCTTTACCCCGACCGGATACGAGCAGTACTTC. Together with reference TRBV7-2 and TRBJ2-7, the CDR3 gives the full variable domain: GAGVSQSPSNKVTEKGKDVELRCDPISGHTALYWYRQSLGQGLEFLIYFQGNSAPDKSGLPSDRFSAERTGGSVSTLTIQRTQQEDSAVYLCASSFTPTGYEQYFGPGTRLTVT.

Of note for this clonotype: It may be a read error: a sequence one base away is much more abundant. The CDR3 does not close with the conserved phenylalanine or tryptophan, likely indicating a read error. This chain joins TRBV5-1 and TRBJ2-7; D perhaps matches TRBD1 (6 bases). CDR1 SGHRS and CDR2 YFSETQ come from the germline V gene. V was trimmed by 4 bases and J by 3 bases, leaving 11 bases between them. The CDR3 is 13 residues long. The CDR3 bases are TGCGCCAGCAGCCCGACAGGTCTCTACGAGCAGTACCTC. Residues: CASSPTGLYEQYL.

The chain links TRBV11-3 to TRBJ1-1; D not certain. The germline V gene has CDR1 SGHNT and CDR2 YENEEA. This CDR3 spans 12 amino acids. V shed 0 bases and J shed 5 bases, with 4 bases lying between them. The CDR3 reads CASSLEATEAFF. CDR3 bases: TGTGCCAGCAGCTTAGAGGCGACTGAAGCTTTCTTT.

By share of the sample, this clonotype is large. The CDR3: CSARDLGGMNTEAFF. The CDR3 DNA reads as TGCAGTGCTAGAGATTTAGGGGGCATGAACACTGAAGCTTTCTTT. The chain is built from TRBV20-1 and TRBJ1-1, with 7 nucleotides matching TRBD1. The V and J ends lost 0 bases and 0 bases, in that order; junction bases with no gene match: 4. The CDR3 has 15 residues. Germline V gene sequence: CDR1 DFQATT, CDR2 SNEGSKA (reference sequence).

This clonotype counts as large. The chain joins TRBV2 to TRBJ1-5; no clear D gene. Germline V gene data show CDR1 as SNHLY and CDR2 as FYNNEI. The V and J ends lost 2 bases and 0 bases respectively, with 8 bases between them. There are 15 residues in the CDR3. CDR3 sequence (DNA): TGTGCCAGCAGTGAAAGGGAGTATAGCAATCAGCCCCAGCATTTT. Amino acid sequence: CASSEREYSNQPQHF.

By share, this clonotype counts as large. The rearrangement uses TRBV6-1 and TRBJ2-1, with 10 bases identical to TRBD2. Germline-derived CDR1 and CDR2 are MNHNS and SASEGT. CDR3 length: 14 amino acids. V lost 6 bases, J lost 2 bases, and 1 base stayed unmatched. CDR3 region: CASRSGGAYNEQFF. CDR3 bases: TGTGCCAGCAGAAGCGGGGGGGCCTACAATGAGCAGTTCTTC.

This chain links TRBV7-2 with TRBJ2-5; D assignment may be TRBD1 or TRBD2 (5 bases each). CDR3 size: 15 residues. Germline V gene lookup returns CDR1 SGHTA and CDR2 FQGNSA. Trimming took 5 bases from V and 7 from J, leaving 20 bases between them. DNA of the CDR3: TGTGCCAGCAGCCCCCCGGGACGATCGGGTTGGACCCAGTACTTC. Translation: CASSPPGRSGWTQYF.

Turning to this clonotype: One junction end does not reproduce the germline sequence, and a read error may be involved. The V call is TRBV29-1, the J call TRBJ2-7; TRBD1 aligns across 10 bases. Germline assignment: CDR1 SQVTM and CDR2 ANQGSEA. This CDR3 is 15 amino acids long. The CDR3 sequence: CSVEAGTGVNYEQYF. The CDR3 region has the DNA TGCAGCGTGGAAGCCGGGACAGGGGTTAACTACGAGCAGTACTTC.

Within the sample, this clonotype is large. The chain joins TRBV20-1 to TRBJ1-1, with D hard to call. This CDR3 is built from 11 residues. CDR1 is DFQATT, CDR2 SNEGSKA, per germline (reference sequence). Trimming pared 1 base from V and 11 bases from J, leaving 11 bases between. CDR3 nucleotides: TGCAGTGCTAGAGCCAAGGGTTCGGCTTTCTTT. Translating gives CSARAKGSAFF.

This clonotype counts as large. The genes are TRBV28 and TRBJ1-1; 8 bases are shared with TRBD1. The CDR3 runs to 16 residues. The V gene's germline CDR1 is MDHEN and CDR2 SYDVKM. V was clipped by 1 base and J by 3 bases; unmatched bases: 7. In DNA form, the CDR3 reads TGTGCCAGCAGTTTATCGAAGGGACAGGTGCACACTGAAGCTTTCTTT. Encoded protein: CASSLSKGQVHTEAFF.

This clonotype is termed large. The rearrangement uses TRBV7-2 and TRBJ1-1; D is unclear. The CDR3 covers 14 residues. V was trimmed by 5 bases and J by 0 bases, leaving 10 bases between them. Germline lookup yields CDR1 SGHTA and CDR2 FQGNSA. CDR3 region: CASSPNTLNTEAFF. CDR3 sequence (DNA): TGTGCCAGCAGCCCGAATACTCTGAACACTGAAGCTTTCTTT.

As concerns this clonotype: This may arise from a read error, as a much more abundant clone is one base away. The rearrangement uses TRBV29-1 and TRBJ1-1; 10 bases map to TRBD1. Unmatched junction bases numbered 4, after V lost 6 bases and J lost 3 bases. Germline V gene data show CDR1 as SQVTM and CDR2 as ANQGSEA. CDR3 length: 13 residues. This CDR3 reads CSVRGQGDTEAFF. Here the CDR3 DNA reads TGCAGCGTCCGAGGACAGGGGGACACTGAAGCTTTCTTT.

This chain uses TRBV19 with TRBJ2-3; TRBD1 aligns across 9 bases. The CDR3 consists of 15 residues. V was pared by 7 bases and J by 0 bases, with 5 bases of the junction left unmatched. The germline gives CDR1 LNHDA, CDR2 SQIVND (reference sequence). CDR3 loop: CASNMGQGSTDTQYF. CDR3 bases: TGTGCCAGTAACATGGGACAGGGAAGCACAGATACGCAGTATTTT.